The 11 T cell receptor beta chains listed next were all sequenced from one sample in a study of T cell responses to AZD1222 COVID-19 vaccine. Some clones are missing from TCRdb's copy, which holds only in-frame ones; the method was immunoSEQ multiplex PCR. The top ten clones hold roughly 16% of a sample with under 150,000 clones, around 88% of them seen once. This sample comprised peripheral blood, obtained on day 0 of AZD1222 vaccination. The receptor set was obtained from an adult in good health.

The gene calls are TRBV15 and TRBJ2-1, with a tentative D call TRBD2 (5 bases). The CDR3 loop spans 15 amino acids. The V gene's germline CDR1 is LNHNV and CDR2 YYDKDF (reference sequence). V lost 3 bases and J lost 0, with 9 bases in between. In DNA, the CDR3 is TGTGCCACCAGCAGGGCAGGACTCTCCTACAATGAGCAGTTCTTC. It is translated as CATSRAGLSYNEQFF.

This clone was counted once. This chain uses TRBV18 with TRBJ1-2; the D gene is possibly TRBD1 (5 bases). V lost 5 bases and J lost 4, with 8 bases in between. This CDR3 is 12 amino acids long. Germline V CDR1 and CDR2: KGHSH, LQKENI. CDR3 region: CASSSTAYGYTF. The CDR3 nucleotides are TGTGCCAGCTCATCGACAGCCTATGGCTACACCTTC.

The rearrangement joins TRBV30 to TRBJ2-7; D not certain. The CDR3 covers 11 residues. The V end lost 0 bases, the J end lost 4 bases, and 4 bases lay between the germline ends. Per germline, CDR1 GTSNPN and CDR2 SVGIG (reference sequence). The CDR3 bases are TGTGCCTGGAGTGTCGGATACGAGCAGTACTTC. Amino acids: CAWSVGYEQYF.

The chain couples TRBV7-2 to TRBJ2-5, with a weak D call TRBD1 (5 bases). Trimming stripped 0 bases from V and 5 bases from J, with 10 bases between. Per the germline V gene, CDR1 is SGHTA and CDR2 is FQGNSA. This CDR3 region has 14 residues. DNA of the CDR3: TGTGCCAGCAGCTTAGCGGGGCCTAGGGAGACCCAGTACTTC. Translated, it gives CASSLAGPRETQYF.

This chain joins TRBV6-5 and TRBJ2-7; D remains ambiguous. Trimming removed 3 bases from V and 2 bases from J, with 14 bases in between. The CDR3 has 15 amino acids. CDR1 is MNHEY and CDR2 is SVGAGI in the germline V gene. The CDR3 nucleotides are TGTGCCAGCAGTTATTACGGGCCCATCCCCTACGAGCAGTACTTC. Translating it yields CASSYYGPIPYEQYF.

A single count supports this clone. V gene TRBV6-6 combines with J gene TRBJ2-5; D perhaps matches TRBD2 (7 bases). V was cut by 2 bases and J by 6 bases, with 13 bases left in between. Germline V gives CDR1 MNHNY, CDR2 SVGAGI (reference sequence). The CDR3 is 14 residues long. CDR3 DNA: TGTGCCAGCAGTTACGGGGGGGCCGAAAAGACCCAGTACTTC. Its translation: CASSYGGAEKTQYF.

The table lists this clone with a count of one. The rearrangement joins TRBV7-9 to TRBJ1-1; D is uncertain. The CDR3 extends over 13 amino acids. Germline CDR1 and CDR2: SEHNR and FQNEAQ (reference sequence). V was trimmed by 1 base and J by 5 bases, leaving 8 bases between them. The DNA of the CDR3 is TGTGCCAGCAGCTTAGATGTGTTAACTGAAGCTTTCTTT. It codes for CASSLDVLTEAFF.

V gene TRBV3-1 (or the pseudogene TRBV3-2) combines with J gene TRBJ2-3; D is tentatively TRBD1 or TRBD2 (6 bases each). The length of the CDR3 is 13 residues. V lost 4 bases to trimming and J lost 4 bases, with 9 bases between them. Germline CDR1 and CDR2: LGHDT and YNNKEL (reference sequence). The CDR3 is CASSLRGPDTQYF. The CDR3 DNA follows: TGTGCCAGCAGCCTCCGGGGGCCAGATACGCAGTATTTT.

The chain has TRBV5-4 and TRBJ2-3; 13 positions match TRBD2. Germline CDR1 is SGHNT and CDR2 is YYREEE (reference sequence). CDR3 length: 17 amino acids. The V gene end was trimmed by 4 bases and the J gene end by 5 bases; junction bases not matched to a gene: 10. The CDR3 region is CASSPSKLAGGRDTQYF. The CDR3 DNA reads TGTGCCAGCAGCCCCAGCAAACTAGCGGGGGGGCGAGATACGCAGTATTTT. The full variable domain, completed using reference TRBV5-4 and TRBJ2-3, is ETGVTQSPTHLIKTRGQQVTLRCSSQSGHNTVSWYQQALGQGPQFIFQYYREEENGRGNFPPRFSGLQFPNYSSELNVNALELDDSALYLCASSPSKLAGGRDTQYFGPGTRLTVL.

The CDR3: CASISRGFGYTF. CDR3 DNA sequence: TGTGCCAGCATTTCCCGGGGCTTCGGCTACACCTTC. The genes are TRBV6-6 and TRBJ1-2; D is perhaps TRBD1 (5 bases). Trimming took 7 bases from V and 8 from J, leaving 14 bases between them. The germline gives CDR1 MNHNY, CDR2 SVGAGI (reference sequence). This CDR3 is 12 amino acids long.

This chain uses TRBV5-5 with TRBJ1-1; TRBD1 matches 10 bases. Unmatched junction bases numbered 8, after V lost 4 bases and J lost 5 bases. This CDR3 spans 15 amino acids. Germline CDR1 SGHKS, CDR2 YYEKEE (reference sequence). The CDR3 DNA follows: TGTGCCAGCAGCCTGACTGGACAGGGGGAGACTGAAGCTTTCTTT. It is translated as CASSLTGQGETEAFF.